Listed below are T cell receptor beta chains from one sample, sequenced in a study of Ad26.COV2.S vaccination and SARS-CoV-2 variants. Assay used: immunoSEQ multiplex PCR; TCRdb lists only in-frame clones, some missing. The sample has 87,000 or so clones; roughly 85% are singletons. The source was peripheral blood, collected after recovery from COVID-19. These receptors were collected from a human donor who had recovered from COVID-19. CDR3s include the opening cysteine and the closing phenylalanine or tryptophan. The D gene is left open where the match is weak. Size tells how often a clone was seen (once, few, many) or the class of an expanded clone, and some rows leave it out.

CDR3aa: CASSLSSGPRNYGYTF; CDR3nt: TGTGCCAGCAGTTTATCGTCAGGGCCACGCAACTATGGCTACACCTTC; v_gene: TRBV27; len: 16; j_gene: TRBJ1-2; abundance: -; d_gene: -
CDR3aa: CASSLVASTDTQYF; CDR3nt: TGCGCCAGCAGCTTGGTAGCGAGCACAGATACGCAGTATTTT; v_gene: TRBV5-1; len: 14; j_gene: TRBJ2-3; abundance: -; d_gene: -
CDR3aa: CASSPGQGAVVREKLFF; CDR3nt: TGTGCCTCTTCTCCGGGACAGGGGGCAGTGGTACGGGAAAAACTGTTTTTT; v_gene: TRBV10-3; len: 17; j_gene: TRBJ1-4; abundance: -; d_gene: TRBD1
CDR3aa: CASSLGPSGMSYEQYF; CDR3nt: TGTGCCAGCAGCTTAGGGCCTAGCGGGATGTCTTACGAGCAGTACTTC; v_gene: TRBV7-8; len: 16; j_gene: TRBJ2-7; abundance: -; d_gene: TRBD2
CDR3aa: CASSFLVAGGRNEQFF; CDR3nt: TGTGCCAGCAGTTTCCTAGTAGCAGGTGGTCGGAATGAGCAGTTCTTC; v_gene: TRBV28; len: 16; j_gene: TRBJ2-1; abundance: -; d_gene: -
CDR3aa: CASSLGGLPGGGYTF; CDR3nt: TGTGCCAGCAGCTTAGGGGGCCTTCCCGGCGGAGGCTACACCTTC; v_gene: TRBV7-9; len: 15; j_gene: TRBJ1-2; abundance: -; d_gene: -
CDR3aa: CASSQVPLLSYNEQFF; CDR3nt: TGTGCCAGCAGCCAAGTCCCGCTACTCTCCTACAATGAGCAGTTCTTC; v_gene: TRBV4-2; len: 16; j_gene: TRBJ2-1; abundance: -; d_gene: -
CDR3aa: CASSPIWASDNEQFF; CDR3nt: TGCGCCAGCTCCCCTATCTGGGCTTCCGACAATGAGCAGTTCTTC; v_gene: TRBV5-1; len: 15; j_gene: TRBJ2-1; abundance: -; d_gene: -
CDR3aa: CASSQASRGEVSGTQYF; CDR3nt: TGTGCCAGCAGCCAAGCGTCCAGGGGCGAGGTATCGGGGACCCAGTACTTC; v_gene: TRBV4-2; len: 17; j_gene: TRBJ2-5; abundance: -; d_gene: -
CDR3aa: CASSVGDKQGTQYF; CDR3nt: TGTGCCAGCAGTGTAGGGGACAAGCAAGGGACCCAGTACTTC; v_gene: TRBV25-1; len: 14; j_gene: TRBJ2-5; abundance: few; d_gene: -
CDR3aa: CASSYGGQGNTIYF; CDR3nt: TGTGCCAGCAGTTACGGGGGACAGGGGAACACCATATATTTT; v_gene: TRBV6-5; len: 14; j_gene: TRBJ1-3; abundance: -; d_gene: TRBD1
CDR3aa: CASSLEVRTSGSYEQFF; CDR3nt: TGTGCCAGCAGCTTAGAAGTTCGGACTAGCGGGAGCTATGAGCAGTTCTTC; v_gene: TRBV13; len: 17; j_gene: TRBJ2-1; abundance: -; d_gene: TRBD2